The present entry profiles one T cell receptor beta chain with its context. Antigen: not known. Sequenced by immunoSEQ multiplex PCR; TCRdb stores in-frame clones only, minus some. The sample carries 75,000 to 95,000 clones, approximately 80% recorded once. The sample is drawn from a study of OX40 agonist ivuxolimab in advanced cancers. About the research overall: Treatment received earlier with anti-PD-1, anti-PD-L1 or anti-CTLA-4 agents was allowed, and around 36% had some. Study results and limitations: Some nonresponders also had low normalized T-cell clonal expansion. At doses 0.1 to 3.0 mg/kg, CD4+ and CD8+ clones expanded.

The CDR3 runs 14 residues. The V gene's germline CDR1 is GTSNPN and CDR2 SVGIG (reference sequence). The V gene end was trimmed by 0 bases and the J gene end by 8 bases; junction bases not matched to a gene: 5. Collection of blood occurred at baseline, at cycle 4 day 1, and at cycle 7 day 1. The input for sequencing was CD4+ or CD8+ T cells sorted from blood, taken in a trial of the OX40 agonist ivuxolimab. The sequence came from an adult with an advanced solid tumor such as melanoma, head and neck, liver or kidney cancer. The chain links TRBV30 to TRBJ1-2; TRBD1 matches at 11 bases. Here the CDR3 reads CAWSVWDRGRGYTF. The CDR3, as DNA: TGTGCCTGGAGTGTATGGGACAGGGGGAGAGGCTACACCTTC. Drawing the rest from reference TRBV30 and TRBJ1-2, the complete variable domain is SQTIHQWPATLVQPVGSPLSLECTVEGTSNPNLYWYRQAAGRGLQLLFYSVGIGQISSEVPQNLSASRPQDRQFILSSKKLLLSDSGFYLCAWSVWDRGRGYTFGSGTRLTVV.